This T cell receptor (beta chain) derives from a study of identical twins. Study results and caveats: There is a chance that invariant MAIT and iNKT cells partially muddied zero-insertion analyses.

This clonotype turned up a few times. The antigen remains undetermined. Losses at the gene ends were 0 bases for V and 4 bases for J; bases not matched to a gene: 10. The CDR3 sequence is 17 residues long. Germline assignment: CDR1 LGHNA and CDR2 YNFKEQ. A universal primer site came from template switching; cDNA carried unique molecular identifiers. TCRdb called the 5' RACE reads again in MiXCR, with one record for every CDR3 protein. The data show around 1.7 million distinct CDR3 sequences, with around 29% seen just once and about 0.27% held by the top ten. This sequence was found in a newborn girl in good health. The V call is TRBV4-2, the J call TRBJ2-7; 9 bases agree with TRBD2. Sequencing input: cord blood. The CDR3 coding sequence is TGTGCCAGCAGCCAAGATCGGGGTCTAGCGGGACTATACGAGCAGTACTTC. This gives the protein CASSQDRGLAGLYEQYF.